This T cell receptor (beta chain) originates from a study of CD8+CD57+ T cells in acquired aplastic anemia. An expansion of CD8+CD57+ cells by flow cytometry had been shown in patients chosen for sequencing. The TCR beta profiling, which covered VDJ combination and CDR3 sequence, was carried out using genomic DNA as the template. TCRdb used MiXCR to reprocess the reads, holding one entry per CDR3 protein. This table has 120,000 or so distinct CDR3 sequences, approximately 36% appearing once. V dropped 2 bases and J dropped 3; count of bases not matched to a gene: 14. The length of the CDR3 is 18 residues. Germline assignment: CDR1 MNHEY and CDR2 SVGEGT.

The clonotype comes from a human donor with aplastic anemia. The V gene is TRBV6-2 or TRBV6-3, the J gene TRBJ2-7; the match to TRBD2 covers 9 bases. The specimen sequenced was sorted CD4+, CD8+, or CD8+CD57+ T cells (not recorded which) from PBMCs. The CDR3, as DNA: TGTGCCAGCAGTTACGGGAAGCGGGGGGCCGGCTGGCACTACGAGCAGTACTTC. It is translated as CASSYGKRGAGWHYEQYF.